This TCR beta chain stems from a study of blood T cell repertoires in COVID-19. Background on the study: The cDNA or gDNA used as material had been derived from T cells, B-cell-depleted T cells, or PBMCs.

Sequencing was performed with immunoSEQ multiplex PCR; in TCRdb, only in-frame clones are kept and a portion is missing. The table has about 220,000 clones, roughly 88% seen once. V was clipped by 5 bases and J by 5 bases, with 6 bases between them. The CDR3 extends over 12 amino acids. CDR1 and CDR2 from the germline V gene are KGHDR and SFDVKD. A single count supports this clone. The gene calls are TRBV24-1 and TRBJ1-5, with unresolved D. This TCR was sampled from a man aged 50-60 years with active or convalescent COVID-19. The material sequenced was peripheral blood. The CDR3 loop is CATSALDQPQHF. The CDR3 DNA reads TGTGCCACCAGTGCCCTCGATCAGCCCCAGCATTTT.